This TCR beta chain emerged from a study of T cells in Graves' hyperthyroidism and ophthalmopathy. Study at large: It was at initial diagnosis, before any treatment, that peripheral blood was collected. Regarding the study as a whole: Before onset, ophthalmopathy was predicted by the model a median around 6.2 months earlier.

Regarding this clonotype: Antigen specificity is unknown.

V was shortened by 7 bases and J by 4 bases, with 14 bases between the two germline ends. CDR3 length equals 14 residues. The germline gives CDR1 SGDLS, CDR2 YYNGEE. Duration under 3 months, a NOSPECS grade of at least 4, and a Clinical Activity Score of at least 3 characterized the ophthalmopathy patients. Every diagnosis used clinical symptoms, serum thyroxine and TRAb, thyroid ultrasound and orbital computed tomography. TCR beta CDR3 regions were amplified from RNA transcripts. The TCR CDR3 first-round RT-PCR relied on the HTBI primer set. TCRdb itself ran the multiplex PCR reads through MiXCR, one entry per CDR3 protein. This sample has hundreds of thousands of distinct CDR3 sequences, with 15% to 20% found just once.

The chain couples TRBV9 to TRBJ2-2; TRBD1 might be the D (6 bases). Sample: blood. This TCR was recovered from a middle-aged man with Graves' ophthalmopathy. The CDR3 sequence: CASGRDNPTGELFF. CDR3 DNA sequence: TGTGCCAGCGGACGGGACAACCCCACCGGGGAGCTGTTTTTT.